The next 6 T cell receptor beta chains were all read from a single sample in a study of human T cells and chemical hapten exposure (dated by TCRdb to the early 2020s). Library preparation was by RACE. This sample was sequenced with a NextSeq 500. TCRdb itself trimmed the public reads at Q25 with fastp, ran MiXCR and retained productive beta chains. Duplicate CDR3 protein sequences are folded into a single record with the most common DNA and genes. The sample has 340,000 or so distinct CDR3 sequences on record, approximately 6.3% of them singletons. The ten largest make up roughly 8% of the sample. This sample's time point label indicates: patch test 1, 2 weeks after DPC sensitization. The intended sense of this specimen's treatment or condition label: therapeutic diphenylcyclopropenone sensitization with weekly scalp DPC. The sample consisted of whole blood, taken in connection with sensitization to the hapten diphenylcyclopropenone (DPC). These receptors were taken from a young woman with alopecia areata. Some clones in this sample may be carry-over from other donors' samples.

CDR3 DNA sequence: TGCGCCAGCAGCCAAGATGGACTAGCGGACTACCTAAAAATCACAGATACGCAGTATTTT. Translating it yields CASSQDGLADYLKITDTQYF. V gene TRBV4-1 combines with J gene TRBJ2-3, with 10 bases matching TRBD2. Germline lookup yields CDR1 MGHRA and CDR2 YSYEKL. The CDR3 spans 20 residues. V shed 0 bases, J shed 2 bases, and the junction held 14 bases outside the gene matches.

This clonotype was detected only a few times. The chain carries TRBV7-2 and TRBJ2-2; TRBD2 matches at 9 bases. Germline V CDR1 and CDR2: SGHTA, FQGNSA. The CDR3 covers 17 residues. V shed 2 bases, J shed 0 bases, and the junction held 4 bases outside the gene matches. In DNA form, the CDR3 reads TGTGCCAGCAGCTTACCCTCTAGCGGGACGAACACCGGGGAGCTGTTTTTT. This gives the protein CASSLPSSGTNTGELFF.

The V call is TRBV27, the J call TRBJ1-6; weak D call: TRBD1 (6 bases). Trimming removed 3 bases from V and 6 bases from J, with 9 bases in between. The CDR3 spans 14 residues. CDR1 is MNHEY and CDR2 is SMNVEV in the germline V gene (reference sequence). The CDR3 protein is CASSLWTANSPLHF. As DNA, the CDR3 is TGTGCCAGCAGTTTGTGGACAGCTAATTCACCCCTCCACTTT.

This clonotype was observed at least ten times. The V call is TRBV29-1, the J call TRBJ2-2; a possible D gene is TRBD1 (6 bases). The CDR3 consists of 14 residues. Deletions cut 6 bases from V and 1 base from J, with 12 bases between. Germline lookup yields CDR1 SQVTM and CDR2 ANQGSEA. In DNA form, the CDR3 reads TGCAGCGTGCTGGGACAATTGAACACCGGGGAGCTGTTTTTT. It specifies CSVLGQLNTGELFF.

This clonotype was seen many times. This rearrangement joins TRBV4-3 to TRBJ2-3; D not resolved. This CDR3 comprises 14 residues. CDR1 and CDR2 from the germline V gene are LGHNA and YSLEER. Trimming shortened V by 1 base and J by 6 bases, and 11 bases separated the two germline ends. CDR3 loop: CASSQAANMDTQYF. The CDR3 DNA sequence: TGCGCCAGCAGCCAAGCTGCTAACATGGATACGCAGTATTTT.

This chain connects TRBV6-5 to TRBJ2-2; D gene uncertain. This CDR3 is built from 14 residues. V lost 2 bases to trimming and J lost 4 bases, with 8 bases between them. Germline values: CDR1 MNHEY, CDR2 SVGAGI. This CDR3 is CASSYVWGTGELFF. DNA for the CDR3: TGTGCCAGCAGTTACGTCTGGGGCACCGGGGAGCTGTTTTTT.